The 10 T cell receptor beta chains given below trace back to one sample, sequenced in a study of beta chain features in type 1 diabetes listed by TCRdb under 2018. Preparation of the library involved the immunoSEQ multiplex PCR assay. All of the isolated RNA was reverse transcribed with the High Capacity cDNA Reverse Transcription Kit, so expressed TCRB transcripts were sequenced. Held by TCRdb, this immuneACCESS table contains in-frame sequences only and omits some clones. Under half of the omission traces to an unresolved V gene where checked; the cause of the rest is unknown. This sample gives a few hundred thousand clones in total; approximately 15% of them show up just once. The ten largest make up about 0.019% of the sample. Antigens for these TCRs are unknown. The research as a whole found: In all four CD4+ subsets, TCRB CDR3 length was moderately but significantly shorter in type 1 diabetes patients.

Sequenced input: naive CD4+ T cells from blood. This sample's cell subset or site label indicates: true naive CD4+ T cells. Receptors were obtained from a man aged 25 to 40 with type 1 diabetes.

The chain carries TRBV30 and TRBJ1-6; possibly TRBD1 for D (6 bases). The CDR3 covers 12 residues. CDR1 and CDR2 (germline): GTSNPN, SVGIG (reference sequence). V was pared by 1 base and J by 11 bases, with 9 bases between. This chain's CDR3 is CAWSGQAAPLHF. The CDR3 DNA sequence: TGTGCCTGGAGTGGACAGGCGGCACCCCTCCACTTT.

The chain employs TRBV18 and TRBJ2-3, with TRBD1 identical over 10 bases. CDR3 length: 15 amino acids. Germline lookup yields CDR1 KGHSH and CDR2 LQKENI. The V segment lost 4 bases and the J segment 4 bases; nucleotides outside the gene matches: 5. The CDR3 DNA reads TGTGCCAGCTCACGACAGGGGGCATCGTCAGATACGCAGTATTTT. Translation gives CASSRQGASSDTQYF.

The rearrangement links TRBV4-2 to TRBJ2-2; 7 bases agree with TRBD2. The CDR3 has 16 residues. The V and J ends lost 1 base and 0 bases, in that order; junction bases with no gene match: 2. CDR1 is LGHNA, CDR2 YNFKEQ, per germline. Here the CDR3 reads CASSQGLAANTGELFF. As DNA, the CDR3 is TGTGCCAGCAGCCAAGGGCTAGCGGCGAACACCGGGGAGCTGTTTTTT.

The CDR3 sequence: CASSAGRNGGYTF. The CDR3 nucleotides are TGCGCCAGCAGCGCGGGACGGAACGGTGGCTACACCTTC. The chain couples TRBV5-1 to TRBJ1-2, with TRBD1 as a possible D gene (5 bases). V was shortened by 4 bases and J by 7 bases, with 14 bases between the two germline ends. Looked up from germline, CDR1 is SGHRS and CDR2 is YFSETQ. This CDR3 has 13 amino acids. Complete variable domain (other parts from reference TRBV5-1 and TRBJ1-2): KAGVTQTPRYLIKTRGQQVTLSCSPISGHRSVSWYQQTPGQGLQFLFEYFSETQRNKGNFPGRFSGRQFSNSRSEMNVSTLELGDSALYLCASSAGRNGGYTFGSGTRLTVV.

This clone was seen a handful of times. The gene calls are TRBV5-1 and TRBJ1-4, with TRBD1 matching 7 bases. CDR3 length: 14 amino acids. In germline, CDR1 is SGHRS, CDR2 YFSETQ. J lost 10 bases, V lost 4 bases, and 10 bases had no gene match. CDR3 protein: CASSGDRMKGKLFF. CDR3 DNA: TGCGCCAGCAGCGGGGACAGAATGAAAGGAAAACTGTTTTTT.

This sequence joins TRBV9 and TRBJ2-5; D is unclear. This CDR3 region has 14 residues. The V end was cut by 4 bases, the J end by 3 bases, with 13 bases between. Germline V CDR1 and CDR2: SGDLS, YYNGEE. In nucleotides, the CDR3 is TGTGCCAGCAGCTCCACGGCACGGGAAGAGACCCAGTACTTC. Its protein is CASSSTAREETQYF.

This clone was detected only a few times. The gene calls are TRBV4-1 and TRBJ2-2, with D possibly being TRBD1 (5 bases). V was pared by 4 bases and J by 5 bases, with 17 bases between. Germline V CDR1 and CDR2: MGHRA, YSYEKL. The CDR3 is 16 residues long. The CDR3 reads CASSPGLGRRTGELFF. The CDR3 coding sequence is TGCGCCAGCAGCCCGGGTCTGGGGCGCCGGACCGGGGAGCTGTTTTTT.

The gene calls are TRBV29-1 and TRBJ1-2, with 7 positions matching TRBD1. V trimming: 7 bases; J trimming: 7 bases; junction bases outside the gene matches: 6. This CDR3 region has 11 residues. Looked up from germline, CDR1 is SQVTM and CDR2 is ANQGSEA. CDR3 protein: CSAGQDLGYTF. The CDR3 DNA is TGCAGCGCAGGACAGGATCTTGGCTACACCTTC.

The table lists this clone with a few counts. This chain uses TRBV6-5 with TRBJ1-6; D may be TRBD1 (6 bases). CDR1 is MNHEY, CDR2 SVGAGI, per germline. CDR3 length equals 15 residues. V was pared by 1 base and J by 8 bases, with 12 bases between. CDR3 sequence reads: CASSYFQGQDSPLHF. CDR3 DNA: TGTGCCAGCAGTTACTTTCAGGGGCAGGATTCACCCCTCCACTTT.

This clone was counted between two and nine times. The chain has TRBV5-4 and TRBJ2-6, with unresolved D. The germline CDR1 and CDR2 sequences are SGHNT and YYREEE (reference sequence). V shed 0 bases and J shed 1 base, with 14 bases lying between them. CDR3 length: 18 amino acids. CDR3 bases: TGTGCCAGCAGCTTGGGAACATCCGTCCGTTCTGGGGCCAACGTCCTGACTTTC. This translates into CASSLGTSVRSGANVLTF.